The 10 T cell receptor beta chains in this list originate from one sample, sequenced in a study of OX40 agonist ivuxolimab in advanced cancers. Assay used: immunoSEQ multiplex PCR; TCRdb lists only in-frame clones, some missing. The sample carries roughly 80,000 clones, around nine tenths recorded once. The sample was CD4+ or CD8+ T cells sorted from blood, taken in a trial of the OX40 agonist ivuxolimab. These receptors were collected from an adult with an advanced solid tumor such as melanoma, head and neck, liver or kidney cancer.

J is TRBJ2-1 and V is TRBV4-1; 11 bases are shared with TRBD2. This CDR3 is 18 amino acids long. From germline, CDR1 is MGHRA and CDR2 YSYEKL. The ends lost 0 bases at V and 7 bases at J; junction bases unmatched: 11. CDR3 loop: CASSQDRTSGSWGNEQFF. The DNA of the CDR3 is TGCGCCAGCAGCCAAGATCGAACTAGCGGGAGTTGGGGGAATGAGCAGTTCTTC.

This clone was found a few times. The J gene is TRBJ2-6, the V gene TRBV2, with D tentatively TRBD1 (5 bases). Germline CDR1 and CDR2: SNHLY and FYNNEI. The CDR3 consists of 14 residues. Trimming shortened V by 9 bases and J by 1 base, and 10 bases separated the two germline ends. DNA of the CDR3: TGTGCCAGTGACGCAGGGTCTGGGGCCAACGTCCTGACTTTC. It encodes CASDAGSGANVLTF.

The chain joins TRBV7-2 to TRBJ1-2, with a tentative D call TRBD1 (6 bases). Trimming took 1 base from V and 4 from J, leaving 19 bases between them. Per germline, CDR1 SGHTA and CDR2 FQGNSA. The CDR3 is 17 amino acids. CDR3: CASSLGVTGSPFYGYTF. The CDR3 DNA reads as TGTGCCAGCAGCTTAGGAGTGACAGGATCCCCTTTCTATGGCTACACCTTC.

V gene TRBV18 combines with J gene TRBJ2-1; 11 bases match TRBD2. The germline CDR1 and CDR2 sequences are KGHSH and LQKENI. J was trimmed by 5 bases and V by 4 bases; bases with no gene match: 4. This CDR3 region has 15 residues. The CDR3 DNA reads TGTGCCAGCTCACGGGGACTAGCGGAAGACAATGAGCAGTTCTTC. Its protein product is CASSRGLAEDNEQFF.

V is TRBV6-5 and J is TRBJ2-7; D uncertain. Germline-derived CDR1 and CDR2 are MNHEY and SVGAGI. V was shortened by 7 bases and J by 6 bases, with 13 bases between the two germline ends. This CDR3 contains 12 residues. The CDR3 protein is CASIDSLGEQYF. CDR3 nucleotide sequence: TGTGCCAGCATAGACTCCTTGGGCGAGCAGTACTTC.

The V gene is TRBV11-2, the J gene TRBJ1-6; 7 positions agree with TRBD1. The CDR3 covers 15 residues. Germline lookup yields CDR1 SGHAT and CDR2 FQNNGV. J was trimmed by 5 bases and V by 3 bases; bases with no gene match: 4. The CDR3 here is CASSLRGRDNSPLHF. CDR3 DNA sequence: TGTGCCAGCAGCTTGAGGGGGCGAGATAATTCACCCCTCCACTTT.

CDR3 coding DNA: TGTGCCAGCAGCTTAGGAGCGGGAGGTACGGCGAACACCGGGGAGCTGTTTTTT. It is translated as CASSLGAGGTANTGELFF. The V and J genes are TRBV11-2 and TRBJ2-2; 9 bases align to TRBD2. Germline trimming cut 1 base from V and 0 bases from J; bases unmatched to any gene: 6. The CDR3 runs to 18 residues. The V gene's germline CDR1 is SGHAT and CDR2 FQNNGV. Full variable domain (remainder filled in from reference TRBV11-2 and TRBJ2-2): EAGVAQSPRYKIIEKRQSVAFWCNPISGHATLYWYQQILGQGPKLLIQFQNNGVVDDSQLPKDRFSAERLKGVDSTLKIQPAKLEDSAVYLCASSLGAGGTANTGELFFGEGSRLTVL.

This chain connects TRBV7-2 to TRBJ2-3; possible D gene TRBD2, 6 bases. Germline V gives CDR1 SGHTA, CDR2 FQGNSA. Trimming took 1 base from V and 1 from J, leaving 21 bases between them. This CDR3 contains 19 residues. Here the CDR3 reads CASSLGSGEATRGTDTQYF. CDR3 in DNA: TGTGCCAGCAGCTTAGGATCCGGGGAGGCCACCCGGGGCACAGATACGCAGTATTTT.

There are a few counts of this clone. As DNA, the CDR3 is TGCGCCAGCAAACCCGGGATAAAGGAAGAGACCCAGTACTTC. This translates into CASKPGIKEETQYF. The chain combines TRBV5-1 with TRBJ2-5; D might be TRBD2 (5 bases). Trimming left V 6 bases short and J 3 bases short, with 15 bases between. The CDR3 runs 14 residues. CDR1 and CDR2 (germline): SGHRS, YFSETQ.

V gene TRBV7-9 combines with J gene TRBJ2-3; D remains unclear. The CDR3 spans 12 residues. Trimming pared 6 bases from V and 4 bases from J, leaving 8 bases between. The germline CDR1 and CDR2 sequences are SEHNR and FQNEAQ (reference sequence). CDR3 loop: CASRAEADTQYF. DNA of the CDR3: TGTGCCAGCAGGGCGGAAGCAGATACGCAGTATTTT.